A single sample is the source of the 14 T cell receptor beta chains below, sequenced in a study of T cells in Graves' hyperthyroidism and ophthalmopathy (dated by TCRdb to the late 2010s). Library generation was performed with multiplex PCR. The sequencer was an Illumina HiSeq 2000. TCR beta CDR3 regions were amplified from RNA transcripts. For the first round of RT-PCR on the TCR CDR3, the HTBI primer set was used together with the Qiagen OneStep RT-PCR kit. TCRdb passed the public sequencing reads through fastp at Q25 and MiXCR, retaining productive beta sequences. Records with the same CDR3 protein are collapsed into one entry carrying the most frequent genes and DNA. Here the sample has 500,000 to 650,000 distinct CDR3 sequences; over 45% occur a single time. Around 44% of the sample goes to the ten largest clones. Sequenced material: peripheral blood or thyroid tissue (not recorded which). The receptors stem from an adult woman with Graves' disease, either hyperthyroidism or ophthalmopathy (not recorded which).

This clonotype was seen a handful of times. The genes are TRBV30 and TRBJ1-6; 10 positions agree with TRBD1. Per the germline V gene, CDR1 is GTSNPN and CDR2 is SVGIG (reference sequence). With 3 bases clipped from V and 12 bases from J, the junction kept 2 bases outside the gene matches. This CDR3 region has 12 residues. The CDR3 coding sequence is TGTGCCTGGAGGCGGGACAGGGGACCCCTCCACTTT. This encodes CAWRRDRGPLHF.

This chain joins TRBV19 and TRBJ2-5; D ambiguous. Germline-derived CDR1 and CDR2 are LNHDA and SQIVND (reference sequence). The germline V and J ends were trimmed by 6 bases and 1 base, with 12 bases remaining between them. The CDR3 length is 14 residues. Written as DNA, the CDR3 is TGTGCCAGTAGCTATGGGTTGAGCCAAGAGACCCAGTACTTC. Translating it yields CASSYGLSQETQYF.

The V call is TRBV11-2, the J call TRBJ1-6; D not resolved. This CDR3 region has 15 residues. The V gene's germline CDR1 is SGHAT and CDR2 FQNNGV. Trimming cost V 4 bases and J 5 bases, with 12 bases left between them. In DNA, the CDR3 is TGTGCCAGCAGCTCCCGGGTCATGAATAATTCACCCCTCCACTTT. Translation: CASSSRVMNNSPLHF.

This clonotype was found a few times. The chain recombines TRBV30 with TRBJ1-1; D is undetermined. This CDR3 contains 13 residues. V shed 4 bases and J shed 0 bases, with 9 bases lying between them. Germline CDR1 is GTSNPN and CDR2 is SVGIG (reference sequence). Written as DNA, the CDR3 is TGTGCCTGGAAACAGTTCATGAACACTGAAGCTTTCTTT. It codes for CAWKQFMNTEAFF.

The rearrangement links TRBV2 to TRBJ1-3; TRBD1 is a possible D gene (6 bases). CDR1 SNHLY and CDR2 FYNNEI come from the germline V gene. The ends were cut back, 4 bases at V and 2 bases at J, with 21 bases in the middle. The CDR3 spans 18 residues. CDR3 in amino acids: CASSGPNVRGGAGNTIYF. CDR3 bases: TGTGCCAGCAGTGGCCCCAACGTCAGGGGAGGGGCTGGAAACACCATATATTTT. Full variable domain (outside the CDR3, taken from reference TRBV2 and TRBJ1-3): EPEVTQTPSHQVTQMGQEVILRCVPISNHLYFYWYRQILGQKVEFLVSFYNNEISEKSEIFDDQFSVERPDGSNFTLKIRSTKLEDSAMYFCASSGPNVRGGAGNTIYFGEGSWLTVV.

This clonotype was recorded many times. The chain employs TRBV19 and TRBJ1-1; D is possibly TRBD1 (5 bases). Germline V lookup: CDR1 LNHDA, CDR2 SQIVND (reference sequence). V was cut by 3 bases and J by 5 bases, with 19 bases left in between. The CDR3 length is 16 residues. CDR3 DNA: TGTGCCAGTAGTATTGGCTCCCCGACAGTCCGAACTGAAGCTTTCTTT. This encodes CASSIGSPTVRTEAFF.

In its sample, this clonotype was seen a few times. V gene TRBV29-1 combines with J gene TRBJ2-5; D unclear. The CDR3 consists of 13 residues. Trimming cost V 6 bases and J 4 bases, with 15 bases left between them. Germline-derived CDR1 and CDR2 are SQVTM and ANQGSEA. The CDR3 reads CSVQPHGRETQYF. Written as DNA, the CDR3 is TGCAGCGTACAACCTCACGGGCGAGAGACCCAGTACTTC.

The count of this clonotype is one. The V and J genes are TRBV20-1 and TRBJ2-2; tentatively, D is TRBD2 (6 bases). The CDR3 extends over 14 amino acids. The V end lost 1 base, the J end lost 5 bases, and 11 bases lay between the germline ends. CDR1 DFQATT and CDR2 SNEGSKA come from the germline V gene (reference sequence). DNA for the CDR3: TGCAGTGCTAGAGGGGACTCCCGGACCGGGGAGCTGTTTTTT. Encoded protein: CSARGDSRTGELFF.

The rearrangement uses TRBV5-6 and TRBJ2-2; 8 bases are a match to TRBD2. J gave up 4 bases and V 5 bases, and 13 bases lay outside the gene matches. Germline V gene data show CDR1 as SGHDT and CDR2 as YYEEEE. The CDR3 contains 17 residues. The CDR3 DNA sequence: TGTGCCAGCAGTCTGAGGTGGCTAGCGGGTTCCACCGGGGAGCTGTTTTTT. Translation: CASSLRWLAGSTGELFF.

The CDR3 sequence: CATSRGGLGETQYF. For the CDR3, the DNA is TGTGCCACCAGCAGGGGTGGATTGGGGGAGACCCAGTACTTC. V usage is TRBV15 and J usage is TRBJ2-5; D call uncertain. V was pared by 3 bases and J by 5 bases, with 13 bases between. Germline assignment: CDR1 LNHNV and CDR2 YYDKDF (reference sequence). CDR3 size: 14 residues.

Remarks on this clonotype: Germline is not matched at one junction end, which may reflect a read error. The V gene is TRBV6-5, the J gene TRBJ2-5; 11 bases line up with TRBD2. CDR3 length: 16 amino acids. CDR1 and CDR2 (germline): MNHEY, SVGAGI. The CDR3 protein is CASSWALAGDQETQHF. The CDR3 DNA follows: TGTGCCAGCAGTTGGGCACTAGCGGGAGACCAAGAGACCCAGCACTTC.

This clonotype was found a few times. This chain uses TRBV29-1 with TRBJ2-5; TRBD1 matches at 7 bases. The CDR3 loop spans 13 amino acids. Germline V CDR1 and CDR2: SQVTM, ANQGSEA. With 7 bases clipped from V and 2 bases from J, the junction kept 7 bases outside the gene matches. The CDR3 here is CSGARGIQETQYF. DNA of the CDR3: TGCAGCGGTGCCAGGGGGATACAAGAGACCCAGTACTTC.

This clonotype was found many times. The chain employs TRBV29-1 and TRBJ2-7; TRBD1 matches at 8 bases. The germline CDR1 and CDR2 sequences are SQVTM and ANQGSEA. The CDR3 extends over 12 amino acids. V lost 6 bases and J lost 2; bases outside the gene matches: 3. CDR3 amino acids: CSVKDRAYEQYF. For the CDR3, the DNA is TGCAGCGTAAAGGACAGGGCCTACGAGCAGTACTTC.

The chain joins TRBV7-9 to TRBJ1-2, with D perhaps matching TRBD1 (6 bases). The germline gives CDR1 SEHNR, CDR2 FQNEAQ (reference sequence). This CDR3 region has 16 residues. V was pared by 5 bases and J by 6 bases, with 22 bases between. CDR3 loop: CASSPGVGGRWDGYTF. CDR3 coding DNA: TGTGCCAGCAGCCCGGGGGTTGGGGGGCGCTGGGATGGCTACACCTTC.